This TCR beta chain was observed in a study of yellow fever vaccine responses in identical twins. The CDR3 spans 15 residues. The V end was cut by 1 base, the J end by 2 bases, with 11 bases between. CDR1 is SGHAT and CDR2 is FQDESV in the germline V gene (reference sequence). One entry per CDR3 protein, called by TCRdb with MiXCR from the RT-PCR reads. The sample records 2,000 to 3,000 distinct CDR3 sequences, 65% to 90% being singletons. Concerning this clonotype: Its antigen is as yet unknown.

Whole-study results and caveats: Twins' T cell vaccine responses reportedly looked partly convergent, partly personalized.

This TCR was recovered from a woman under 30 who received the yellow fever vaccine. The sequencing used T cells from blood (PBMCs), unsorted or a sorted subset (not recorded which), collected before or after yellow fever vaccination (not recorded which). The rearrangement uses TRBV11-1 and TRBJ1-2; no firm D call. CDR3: CASSLGPGPNYGYTF. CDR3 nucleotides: TGTGCCAGCAGCTTAGGACCAGGCCCAAACTATGGCTACACCTTC.